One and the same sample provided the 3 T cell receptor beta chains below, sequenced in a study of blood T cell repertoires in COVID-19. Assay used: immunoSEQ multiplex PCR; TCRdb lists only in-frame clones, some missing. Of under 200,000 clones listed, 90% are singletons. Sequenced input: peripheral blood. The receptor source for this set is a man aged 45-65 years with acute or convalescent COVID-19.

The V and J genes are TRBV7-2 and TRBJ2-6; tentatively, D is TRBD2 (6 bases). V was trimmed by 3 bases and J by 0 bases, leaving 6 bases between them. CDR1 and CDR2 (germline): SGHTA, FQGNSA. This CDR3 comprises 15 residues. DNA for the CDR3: TGTGCCAGCAGCTTGCGGGGCTCTGGGGCCAACGTCCTGACTTTC. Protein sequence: CASSLRGSGANVLTF.

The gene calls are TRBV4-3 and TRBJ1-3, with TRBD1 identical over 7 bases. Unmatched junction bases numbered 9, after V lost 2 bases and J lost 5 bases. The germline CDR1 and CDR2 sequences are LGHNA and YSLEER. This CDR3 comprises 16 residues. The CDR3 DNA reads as TGCGCCAGCAGCCAACAAGGAGGGGACAGTAGAAACACCATATATTTT. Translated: CASSQQGGDSRNTIYF.

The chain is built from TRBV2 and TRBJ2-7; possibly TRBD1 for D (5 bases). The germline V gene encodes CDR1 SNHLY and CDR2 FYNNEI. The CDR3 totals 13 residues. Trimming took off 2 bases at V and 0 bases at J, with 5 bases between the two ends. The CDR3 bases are TGTGCCAGCAGTGAACAGGGCTCCTACGAGCAGTACTTC. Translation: CASSEQGSYEQYF.